The rows below give T cell receptor beta chains drawn from one sample of a study of shared clonotypes between healthy human individuals. The table came from immunoSEQ multiplex PCR; TCRdb's copy has only in-frame clones and leaves some out. The sample comprises more than 2,000,000 clones, approximately 93% of which are singletons, and under 0.45% rests with the top ten. The sequenced material came from naive CD4+ T cells from PBMCs. These receptors all come from a man aged 18 to 29 in good health. Some clones in this sample may be carry-over from other donors' samples. The conserved cysteine and the conserved F or W are not part of the CDR3 here.

len | v_gene | CDR3aa
13 | TRBV30 | AWQVGALGKTEAF
12 | TRBV6-5 | ASSDRGARTEAF
14 | TRBV6-6 | ASSYWGQRGNQPQH
10 | TRBV10-3 | AISESGQTQY
13 | TRBV2 | ASSYDRASSYEQY
13 | TRBV7-2 | ASSPRLGHNQPQH
12 | TRBV7-9 | ASSLLRGDTEAF
14 | TRBV5-1 | ASSWVGGPSNEKLF
12 | TRBV6-5 | ASSYYQRGETQY
11 | TRBV5-1 | ASSTGQGYGYT
10 | TRBV11-3 | ASSSEGNEQF
14 | TRBV7-4 | ASSLKTGGIGNTIY
15 | TRBV7-2 | ASSLEAASGSYNEQF
14 | TRBV4-3 | ASSQGGRWWGNEQF
10 | TRBV6-4 | ASSPEGDTQY
10 | TRBV18 | ASSQGADGYT
10 | TRBV29-1 | SVDLGTDTQY
14 | TRBV28 | ASSPTAGGYSYEQY
12 | TRBV7-2 | ASSLSVGDNEQF
12 | TRBV7-8 | ASSIAVSTGELF